This entry lists 13 T cell receptor beta chains sequenced from one sample in a study of T cells after posttransplantation cyclophosphamide. Here immunoSEQ multiplex PCR was the method, and the copy in TCRdb shows in-frame clones only, minus some. Reported are roughly 15,000 clones, none seen only once; the ten largest carry more than 20%. Busulfan-fludarabine conditioning, marrow transplant, and cyclophosphamide on days +3 and +4 were administered. This sample comprised PBMCs, obtained 1,000 to 1,200 days after allogeneic stem cell transplant with posttransplant cyclophosphamide. These TCRs come from a female patient aged 35 to 55 who received an allogeneic stem cell transplant from a related donor, was CMV-positive, and had no GVHD. Some of these T cells may belong to the graft donor.

At least ten counts were recorded for this clone. V and J are TRBV5-1 and TRBJ1-1; D unclear. The V and J ends lost 0 bases and 0 bases respectively, with 6 bases between them. The CDR3 contains 14 residues. From germline, CDR1 is SGHRS and CDR2 YFSETQ. CDR3 DNA sequence: TGCGCCAGCAGCTTGGGCGCATTGAACACTGAAGCTTTCTTT. This translates into CASSLGALNTEAFF.

This clone was counted many times. The chain is built from TRBV27 and TRBJ1-1, with a possible D match to TRBD1 (5 bases). Germline V gives CDR1 MNHEY, CDR2 SMNVEV (reference sequence). The V end was cut by 5 bases, the J end by 4 bases, with 17 bases between. The CDR3 runs to 15 residues. The CDR3 DNA follows: TGTGCCAGCAGTCCCCCGATGAGGAGGGGCACTGAAGCTTTCTTT. This sequence encodes CASSPPMRRGTEAFF.

This clone was seen repeatedly, ten times or more. The chain uses TRBV7-9 and TRBJ2-7; 7 nucleotides match TRBD2. The CDR3 sequence is 14 residues long. Germline-derived CDR1 and CDR2 are SEHNR and FQNEAQ (reference sequence). J was trimmed by 5 bases and V by 5 bases; bases with no gene match: 9. The CDR3: CASSQSGGFHEQYF. As DNA, the CDR3 is TGTGCCAGCAGCCAGTCGGGGGGATTCCACGAGCAGTACTTC. The full variable domain, with the rest looked up from reference TRBV7-9 and TRBJ2-7, is DTGVSQNPRHKITKRGQNVTFRCDPISEHNRLYWYRQTLGQGPEFLTYFQNEAQLEKSRLLSDRFSAERPKGSFSTLEIQRTEQGDSAMYLCASSQSGGFHEQYFGPGTRLTVT.

This clone was counted at least ten times. The chain joins TRBV4-1 to TRBJ2-1, with D possibly matching TRBD1 (5 bases). Between the trimmed V and J ends, which lost 3 bases and 1 base, there was a span of 10 bases. CDR1 and CDR2 from the germline V gene are MGHRA and YSYEKL. The CDR3 is made up of 15 amino acids. The CDR3 spells CASSHRAPSYNEQFF. The CDR3 DNA is TGCGCCAGCAGCCACAGGGCGCCATCCTACAATGAGCAGTTCTTC.

The chain has TRBV5-6 and TRBJ1-2; D may be TRBD1 (5 bases). The CDR3 runs to 15 residues. The germline CDR1 and CDR2 sequences are SGHDT and YYEEEE. Trimming removed 0 bases at V and 4 bases at J, with 13 bases between. The CDR3 DNA follows: TGTGCCAGCAGCTTGGGGGGGAGGCATGTCTATGGCTACACCTTC. Its translation: CASSLGGRHVYGYTF.

This clone turned up a few times. V gene TRBV2 combines with J gene TRBJ2-7; tentatively, D is TRBD2 (6 bases). Germline lookup yields CDR1 SNHLY and CDR2 FYNNEI. The CDR3 has 12 amino acids. V dropped 7 bases and J dropped 12 bases, with 19 bases sitting between them. CDR3 region: CASNVHGGAPYF. CDR3 nucleotide sequence: TGTGCCAGCAATGTTCACGGCGGGGCGCCGTACTTC.

This clone was observed at least ten times. The CDR3: CASSFGRVNEKLFF. CDR3 sequence (DNA): TGTGCCAGCAGCTTCGGCAGGGTAAACGAAAAACTGTTTTTT. This rearrangement joins TRBV7-6 to TRBJ1-4, with D tentatively TRBD1 (5 bases). The germline gives CDR1 SGHVS, CDR2 FNYEAQ. The CDR3 has 14 amino acids. Trimming removed 3 bases from V and 8 bases from J, with 13 bases in between. The full variable domain, with the rest looked up from reference TRBV7-6 and TRBJ1-4, is GAGVSQSPRYKVTKRGQDVALRCDPISGHVSLYWYRQALGQGPEFLTYFNYEAQQDKSGLPNDRFSAERPEGSISTLTIQRTEQRDSAMYRCASSFGRVNEKLFFGSGTQLSVL.

This clone was observed a few times. The V and J genes are TRBV4-1 and TRBJ1-6, with D hard to call. CDR3 length equals 17 residues. CDR1 is MGHRA and CDR2 is YSYEKL in the germline V gene. V gave up 0 bases and J gave up 2 bases, with 11 bases separating them. CDR3 sequence: CASSQEVTAAYNSPLHF. Written as DNA, the CDR3 is TGCGCCAGCAGCCAAGAAGTTACAGCCGCCTATAATTCACCCCTCCACTTT.

This clone was seen ten or more times. The chain carries TRBV29-1 and TRBJ2-7; 12 nucleotides line up with TRBD1. The CDR3 extends over 14 amino acids. CDR1 is SQVTM, CDR2 ANQGSEA, per germline. The trim removed 7 bases at V and 7 bases at J, leaving 11 bases unmatched. The DNA for the CDR3 is TGCAGCGGATGGGGGACAGGGGGCCTGGGGGAGCAGTACTTC. This gives the protein CSGWGTGGLGEQYF.

This clone came up many times. The rearrangement links TRBV6-1 to TRBJ1-3; TRBD1 matches 9 bases. V dropped 4 bases and J dropped 2; count of bases not matched to a gene: 9. The CDR3 spans 17 residues. Germline CDR1 reads MNHNS; CDR2 reads SASEGT. CDR3 loop: CASSARDRDTPGNTIYF. The CDR3 coding sequence is TGTGCCAGCAGTGCCCGGGACAGGGATACTCCTGGAAACACCATATATTTT.

This clone was recorded at least ten times. The chain links TRBV27 to TRBJ2-1, with 9 bases matching TRBD1. The germline CDR1 and CDR2 sequences are MNHEY and SMNVEV (reference sequence). The CDR3 contains 13 residues. Trimming cost V 0 bases and J 15 bases; bases outside gene matches: 6. For the CDR3, the DNA is TGTGCCAGCAGTTTATCGCTGGGACAGGGACCGTTCTTC. Amino acids: CASSLSLGQGPFF.

This clone came up many times. The gene calls are TRBV19 and TRBJ1-5; weak D call: TRBD1 (6 bases). The germline CDR1 and CDR2 sequences are LNHDA and SQIVND (reference sequence). The CDR3 spans 14 residues. Trimming pared 11 bases from V and 7 bases from J, leaving 21 bases between. The CDR3 DNA reads TGTGCCGCTGCTGAAGGGGGTAGGGAACAGCCCCAGCATTTT. Translated, it gives CAAAEGGREQPQHF.

The sample holds many counts of this clone. The chain is built from TRBV5-1 and TRBJ2-2, with D tentatively TRBD2 (7 bases). Germline CDR1 and CDR2: SGHRS and YFSETQ. This CDR3 has 14 amino acids. V was pared by 4 bases and J by 4 bases, with 11 bases between. The CDR3, as DNA: TGCGCCAGCAGCGGGGGGGGCCTCACCGGGGAGCTGTTTTTT. Translation gives CASSGGGLTGELFF.